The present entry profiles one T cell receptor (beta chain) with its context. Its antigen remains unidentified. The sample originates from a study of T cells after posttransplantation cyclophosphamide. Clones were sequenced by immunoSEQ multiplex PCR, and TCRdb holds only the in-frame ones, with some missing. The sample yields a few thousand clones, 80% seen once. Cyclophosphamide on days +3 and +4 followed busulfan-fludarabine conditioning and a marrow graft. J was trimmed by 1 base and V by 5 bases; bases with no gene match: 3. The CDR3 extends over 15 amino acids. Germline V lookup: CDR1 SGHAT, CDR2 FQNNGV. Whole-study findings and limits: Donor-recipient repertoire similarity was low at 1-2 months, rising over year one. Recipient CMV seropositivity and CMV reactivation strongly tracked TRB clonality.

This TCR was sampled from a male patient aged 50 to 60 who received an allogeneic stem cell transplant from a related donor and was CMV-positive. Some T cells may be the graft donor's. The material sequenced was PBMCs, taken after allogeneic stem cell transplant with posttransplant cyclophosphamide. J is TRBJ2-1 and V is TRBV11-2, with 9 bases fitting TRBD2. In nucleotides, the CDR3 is TGTGCCAGCAGCAAGACTAGCGGATCCTACAATGAGCAGTTCTTC. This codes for CASSKTSGSYNEQFF.